The 8 T cell receptor beta chains below all came from one sample that was sequenced in a study of neurological immune-mediated disorders. Each CDR3 protein gets one entry after TCRdb re-called the 5' RACE reads with MiXCR. The sample has 50,000 to 70,000 distinct CDR3 sequences, about 13% seen once. Sequences were obtained from PBMCs. All receptors come from a woman aged 60-75 years with HTLV-1-associated myelopathy (HAM/TSP).

Sample share makes this clonotype medium-sized. The chain combines TRBV5-1 with TRBJ2-3; no clear D. The CDR3 sequence is 14 residues long. Trimming left V 0 bases short and J 0 bases short, with 5 bases between. From germline, CDR1 is SGHRS and CDR2 YFSETQ. CDR3 sequence (DNA): TGCGCCAGCAGCTTGGACCTCAGCACAGATACGCAGTATTTT. As protein: CASSLDLSTDTQYF.

This clonotype has a count of ten or more. As DNA, the CDR3 is TGTGCCAGCAGTCTTCGGGGACAGCAGGGAAACACCATATATTTT. Protein product: CASSLRGQQGNTIYF. The chain uses TRBV2 and TRBJ1-3, with TRBD1 matching over 7 bases. V shed 5 bases and J 4 bases; nucleotides not matched to a gene: 8. The CDR3 has 15 residues. Germline-derived CDR1 and CDR2 are SNHLY and FYNNEI.

This clonotype was observed at least ten times. CDR3 amino acids: CSARGARAGVGYTF. DNA for the CDR3: TGCAGTGCTAGGGGAGCGAGGGCTGGCGTTGGCTACACCTTC. The rearrangement joins TRBV20-1 to TRBJ1-2; no reliable D call. The germline V gene has CDR1 DFQATT and CDR2 SNEGSKA (reference sequence). V gave up 3 bases and J gave up 7 bases, with 18 bases separating them. This CDR3 contains 14 residues.

Many counts were recorded for this clonotype. The V and J genes are TRBV10-3 and TRBJ1-6; tentative D call: TRBD1 (5 bases). The CDR3 runs 14 residues. CDR1 ENHRY and CDR2 SYGVKD come from the germline V gene. Trimming left V 8 bases short and J 5 bases short, with 13 bases between. In nucleotides, the CDR3 is TGTGCCATCCGGGGGATTACCGATAATTCACCCCTCCACTTT. Its protein is CAIRGITDNSPLHF.

With respect to this clonotype: At one boundary the junction diverges from the germline segment, which might be a read error. The chain carries TRBV20-1 and TRBJ2-3; weak D call: TRBD2 (5 bases). Germline V gives CDR1 DFQATT, CDR2 SNEGSKA (reference sequence). CDR3 length: 17 amino acids. CDR3 nucleotide sequence: TGCAGTGCCAGAGGAGTGGGAGACCAGGCGGGCACAGATACGCAGTATTTT. Its translation: CSARGVGDQAGTDTQYF.

This clonotype was found many times. V usage is TRBV6-1 and J usage is TRBJ1-2; tentative D call: TRBD1 (5 bases). The CDR3 length is 13 residues. Germline V gene sequence: CDR1 MNHNS, CDR2 SASEGT. The V end was cut by 6 bases, the J end by 4 bases, with 12 bases between. CDR3 sequence reads: CASSRGISYGYTF. The DNA for the CDR3 is TGTGCCAGCAGCCGGGGCATAAGCTATGGCTACACCTTC.

This clonotype was detected ten times or more. The rearrangement links TRBV6-5 to TRBJ1-1; no clear D gene. In germline, CDR1 is MNHEY, CDR2 SVGAGI. V was pared by 5 bases and J by 3 bases, with 10 bases between. This CDR3 has 13 amino acids. CDR3 nucleotide sequence: TGTGCCAGCAGTCCCAGCCAGTACACTGAAGCTTTCTTT. Translated: CASSPSQYTEAFF.

Many counts were recorded for this clonotype. The chain carries TRBV5-4 and TRBJ2-7; 10 bases are shared with TRBD2. CDR3 size: 15 residues. Looked up from germline, CDR1 is SGHNT and CDR2 is YYREEE (reference sequence). V shed 6 bases and J 6 bases; nucleotides not matched to a gene: 12. DNA of the CDR3: TGTGCCAGCACCCCCGGAGGAGCGGGAGGGGGCGAGCAGTACTTC. Translation gives CASTPGGAGGGEQYF.